The clone carrying this T cell receptor beta chain was seen at least ten times. Its matching antigen is unknown. These data come from a study of T cells after posttransplantation cyclophosphamide. Regarding the study as a whole: Later blood repertoires were often dominated by clones from the donor CD8+ memory compartment. TRB clonality was highly associated with recipient CMV seropositivity and reactivation. Blood and skin or GI T cell repertoires showed limited TRB overlap.

This related bone marrow graft donor gave peripheral blood on the day of marrow donation. Germline CDR1 MNHEY, CDR2 SMNVEV (reference sequence). V trimming: 7 bases; J trimming: 1 base; junction bases outside the gene matches: 3. This CDR3 region has 13 residues. Using immunoSEQ multiplex PCR, the repertoire was profiled, and TCRdb retains in-frame clones only, with some absent. The specimen gives 34,000 or so clones without singletons; the ten biggest hold about 7%. Sequencing was done on a sample of PBMCs. The origin of this receptor is a woman in her forties or fifties in good health and a related stem cell transplant donor. The chain combines TRBV27 with TRBJ1-1; TRBD1 agrees at 7 bases. This CDR3 is CASNQGENTEAFF. The CDR3, as DNA: TGTGCCAGCAATCAGGGGGAGAACACTGAAGCTTTCTTT.